At least ten counts were recorded for the clone carrying this T cell receptor (beta chain). The antigen remains undetermined. Trimming cost V 0 bases and J 2 bases; bases outside gene matches: 8. Germline V gene data show CDR1 as SGHKS and CDR2 as YYEKEE (reference sequence). The CDR3 is made up of 18 amino acids. Nobody among the patients had been given any treatment before thyroid surgery. The sample is drawn from a study of metastatic and nonmetastatic thyroid tumors. About the study: Repertoire data that came from the blood and tumor or nodule tissue of malignant and benign thyroid patients were compared. Points from the study as a whole: TCR beta diversity was reportedly significantly higher in malignant thyroid tumors than benign nodules, in blood and tumor.

Authors' methods: The authors used CDR3 differences across clinicopathological groups to build a distant-metastasis classifier for papillary thyroid cancer. TCRdb re-called the PCR reads with MiXCR. The V and J calls were not made by the authors but by TCRdb's processing. The data contain approximately 20,000 clones, less than 35% of them singletons. Sequencing was done on a sample of adjacent normal tissue. This TCR was recovered from a female donor with papillary thyroid cancer or a benign thyroid nodule (not recorded which). Some clones in this sample may be carry-over from other donors' samples. This chain joins TRBV5-5 and TRBJ2-3, with TRBD2 matching over 11 bases. The CDR3 DNA reads TGTGCCAGCAGCTTGGAGGGGCCTAGCGGGGGGTTCACAGATACGCAGTATTTT. Its protein product is CASSLEGPSGGFTDTQYF.